Listed below are T cell receptor beta chains from one sample, sequenced in a study of CD8 T cells in ankylosing spondylitis. Each CDR3 protein is one row after TCRdb ran MiXCR on the 5' RACE reads. The top ten hold 9.1% of the sample, which has under 400,000 distinct CDR3 sequences, more than 9% seen once. The sequenced sample was blood, either unsorted or a sorted T cell fraction (not recorded which). These receptors were taken from a female donor with ankylosing spondylitis or in good health (not recorded which). The CDR3 runs from the conserved cysteine through the conserved F or W. A D gene is named only where the DNA matches it firmly. Only part of the rows carry a size: once, few, many, or a class if the clone is expanded.

D gene	clone size	J gene	V gene	CDR3 DNA	CDR3 protein
.	few	TRBJ2-3	TRBV20-1	TGCAGTGCTGACGGGAATCTGCCTAGCACAGATACGCAGTATTTT	CSADGNLPSTDTQYF
.	many	TRBJ2-7	TRBV29-1	TGCAGCGCATTGACTTATACACCCTACGAGCAGTACTTC	CSALTYTPYEQYF
.	many	TRBJ1-3	TRBV20-1	TGCAGTGCTAGGGGGACAAGCGCTGGAAACACCATATATTTT	CSARGTSAGNTIYF
TRBD2	many	TRBJ2-7	TRBV20-1	TGCAGTGCTAGCCCATTCGGAACTAGCGGGAGACCCTACGAGCAGTACTTC	CSASPFGTSGRPYEQYF
.	few	TRBJ2-1	TRBV10-3	TGTGCCATCAGTGAAGGACCGGCGGGGGCACTTGACAATGAGCAGTTCTTC	CAISEGPAGALDNEQFF
.	few	TRBJ1-5	TRBV5-1	TGCGCCAGCAGCTTGGTGGCAGACACCAAGGGGCCCCAGCATTTT	CASSLVADTKGPQHF
.	many	TRBJ2-1	TRBV24-1	TGTGCCACCGCCGACTTTAACAATGAGCAGTTCTTC	CATADFNNEQFF
.	many	TRBJ2-2	TRBV20-1	TGCAGTGCTAGAAGGCCAGGTGAAGGCGGGGAGCTGTTTTTT	CSARRPGEGGELFF
.	.	TRBJ2-5	TRBV7-9	TGTGCCAGCGCACGGATGCAAGAGACCCAGTACTTC	CASARMQETQYF
.	many	TRBJ2-7	TRBV7-2	TGTGCCAGCAGCTTAGCCAGGCCTTCCTACGAGCAGTACTTC	CASSLARPSYEQYF
TRBD1	many	TRBJ2-7	TRBV4-2	TGTGCCAGCAGCCAATCCGGGACAGGGTTCTCCTACGAGCAGTACTTC	CASSQSGTGFSYEQYF
TRBD2	.	TRBJ2-3	TRBV3-1	TGTGCCAGCAGCCAAACGGCTAGCGGGGGGGCCGCTGATACGCAGTATTTT	CASSQTASGGAADTQYF
.	many	TRBJ1-5	TRBV7-9	TGTGCCAGCAGCCCCATGACTGGGAATCAGCCCCAGCATTTT	CASSPMTGNQPQHF
.	.	TRBJ2-7	TRBV7-2	TGTGCCAGCAGCTTAGAGTACTCTTCTAGCGAGCAGTACTTC	CASSLEYSSSEQYF
TRBD2	many	TRBJ2-1	TRBV6-2/TRBV6-3	TGTGCCAGCACGACGACACTAGCGGGAGGTTCCTACAATGAGCAGTTCTTC	CASTTTLAGGSYNEQFF
.	many	TRBJ2-7	TRBV20-1	TGCAGTGCTAGAGTCGTAATGGGAGGCCACGAGCAGTACTTC	CSARVVMGGHEQYF
TRBD1	many	TRBJ2-1	TRBV5-1	TGCGCCAGCAGCTATTACGGGACAGGGGGCAATGAGCAGTTCTTC	CASSYYGTGGNEQFF
.	many	TRBJ2-3	TRBV20-1	TGCAGTGCCGGAGGTGGAGATACGCAGTATTTT	CSAGGGDTQYF
.	many	TRBJ2-5	TRBV29-1	TGCAGCCACCCTACCGGGACGGAAAGAGAGACCCAGTACTTC	CSHPTGTERETQYF
.	many	TRBJ2-6	TRBV7-3	TGTGCCAGCAGCTTCGCAACAGGTTCTATCTCTGGGGCCAACGTCCTGACTTTC	CASSFATGSISGANVLTF
.	many	TRBJ1-6	TRBV28	TGTGCCAGCAGTTTTCTACAGAATAATTCACCCCTCCACTTT	CASSFLQNNSPLHF
.	many	TRBJ1-6	TRBV7-9	TGTGCCAGCAGAGCTGACAGGAGCCAACATTCACCCCTCCACTTT	CASRADRSQHSPLHF
.	many	TRBJ1-2	TRBV5-1	TGCGCCAGCAGCTTAGATCGGGGAGGGGTCGGTGGCTACACCTTC	CASSLDRGGVGGYTF
TRBD1	many	TRBJ2-1	TRBV6-2/TRBV6-3	TGTGCCAGCAGTCCCGGGACAGTCAGCGATGAGCAGTTCTTC	CASSPGTVSDEQFF
.	many	TRBJ2-3	TRBV12-3/TRBV12-4	TGTGCCAGCAGTCCGCCATCTAGCGTAGCCTCAGATACGCAGTATTTT	CASSPPSSVASDTQYF
TRBD1	many	TRBJ2-7	TRBV11-2	TGTGCCAGCACCCAGGGGACAGGGGTATTCTACGAGCAGTACTTC	CASTQGTGVFYEQYF
.	many	TRBJ1-1	TRBV7-3	TGTGCCAGCAGCCCCCGCAGGGAGGGCACTGAAGCTTTCTTT	CASSPRREGTEAFF
TRBD2	many	TRBJ2-3	TRBV6-1	TGTGCCAGCGGACGGACTAGTGAGGATACGCAGTATTTT	CASGRTSEDTQYF
TRBD1	many	TRBJ1-2	TRBV20-1	TGCAGTGCTCACAGGGGAAACTATGGCTACACCTTC	CSAHRGNYGYTF
.	many	TRBJ2-4	TRBV7-9	TGTGCCAGCAGCTTTGGAGCCAAAAACATTCAGTACTTC	CASSFGAKNIQYF
TRBD2	few	TRBJ2-1	TRBV7-2	TGTGCCAGCAGGACTAGCGGGGGGGCATGGAACAATGAGCAGTTCTTC	CASRTSGGAWNNEQFF
.	many	TRBJ2-2	TRBV28	TGTGCCAGCAGTTATCCAGGGGCGAAGCTGTTTTTT	CASSYPGAKLFF
.	few	TRBJ1-2	TRBV28	TGTGCCAGCAGTGGACACGGCCCTAACTATGGCTACACCTTC	CASSGHGPNYGYTF
TRBD1	.	TRBJ2-7	TRBV5-1	TGCGCCAGCAGCTGGGGACAGGGACCCAATGAGCAGTACTTC	CASSWGQGPNEQYF
TRBD1	few	TRBJ2-3	TRBV9	TGTGCCAGCAGCGTAGAGGGGGCGCAAGATACGCAGTATTTT	CASSVEGAQDTQYF
.	few	TRBJ2-3	TRBV20-1	TGCAGTGCAGCAAGGAGCACAGATACGCAGTATTTT	CSAARSTDTQYF
.	few	TRBJ2-3	TRBV7-9	TGTGCCAGCAGCTTATACAGGCTCACAGATACGCAGTATTTT	CASSLYRLTDTQYF
.	many	TRBJ2-1	TRBV5-1	TGCGCCAGCAGCTTGGCGACTACCCGGGACAATGAGCAGTTCTTC	CASSLATTRDNEQFF
.	many	TRBJ2-7	TRBV7-9	TGTGCCAGCAGCCCCAAACAGGGTTATGGGTACGAGCAGTACTTC	CASSPKQGYGYEQYF
TRBD2	many	TRBJ2-1	TRBV9	TGTGCCAGCAGCGAGGGGGTACTAGCGGGGGTTAACGAGCAGTTCTTC	CASSEGVLAGVNEQFF
TRBD1	.	TRBJ2-2	TRBV2	TGTGCCAGCAGACAGACAGGGCGTGTAGGCACCGGGGAGCTGTTTTTT	CASRQTGRVGTGELFF
TRBD1	few	TRBJ1-1	TRBV5-1	TGCGCCAGCAGCGCCCGGGGACAGCCAAGTAGGACTGAAGCTTTCTTT	CASSARGQPSRTEAFF
TRBD2	few	TRBJ2-1	TRBV7-6	TGTGCCAGCAGCTTAGCGGTGACGGGGACTAGCGGGAAGTCTGAGCAGTTCTTC	CASSLAVTGTSGKSEQFF
TRBD1	few	TRBJ2-2	TRBV18	TGTGCCAGCTCACCACGAACAGGACAGGGGGCGAAGTCCGGCACCGGGGAGCTGTTTTTT	CASSPRTGQGAKSGTGELFF
TRBD1	.	TRBJ1-5	TRBV20-1	TGCAGTGCTAGGGACGGGACAGGGGTGGAGCCCCAGCATTTT	CSARDGTGVEPQHF
TRBD1	many	TRBJ2-1	TRBV5-1	TGCGCCAGCAGCTTGGTTGGGACAGGGACTTACAATGAGCAGTTCTTC	CASSLVGTGTYNEQFF
.	few	TRBJ2-2	TRBV12-3/TRBV12-4	TGTGCCAGCAGCCATTCCAGGGAAGGCGGGGAGCTGTTTTTT	CASSHSREGGELFF
.	many	TRBJ2-3	TRBV20-1	TGCAGTGCTAGAGTCCCGGGGGCAGATACGCAGTATTTT	CSARVPGADTQYF
TRBD2	.	TRBJ2-7	TRBV6-5	TGTGCCAGCAGTTACGGGGGGGAGGGGTCCTACGAGCAGTACTTC	CASSYGGEGSYEQYF
TRBD2	.	TRBJ2-1	TRBV28	TGTGCCAGCAGTTCTCCCCCGGGTAGCGGGCCCGGCGGAGGTGAGCAGTTCTTC	CASSSPPGSGPGGGEQFF
.	.	TRBJ1-1	TRBV10-2	TGCGCCAGCAGTGAGCACAGAATGAACACTGAAGCTTTCTTT	CASSEHRMNTEAFF
TRBD1	many	TRBJ2-1	TRBV6-6	TGTGCCAGCAGTTACTCGAGTGGGGACAGGGTGTTCTTC	CASSYSSGDRVFF
.	many	TRBJ2-7	TRBV6-5	TGTGCCAGCAGCTCCGGGGACTCCAGCACGGACTTC	CASSSGDSSTDF